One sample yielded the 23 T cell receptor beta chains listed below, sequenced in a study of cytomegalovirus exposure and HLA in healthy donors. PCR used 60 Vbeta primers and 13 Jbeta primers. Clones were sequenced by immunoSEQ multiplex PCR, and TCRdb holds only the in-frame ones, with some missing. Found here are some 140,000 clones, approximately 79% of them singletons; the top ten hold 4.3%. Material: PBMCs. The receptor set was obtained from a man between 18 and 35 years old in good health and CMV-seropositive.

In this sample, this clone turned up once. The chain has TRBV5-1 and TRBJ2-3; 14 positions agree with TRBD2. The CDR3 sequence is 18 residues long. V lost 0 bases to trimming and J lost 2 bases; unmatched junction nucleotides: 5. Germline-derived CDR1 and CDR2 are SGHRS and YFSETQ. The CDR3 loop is CASSLAGLAGGNTDTQYF. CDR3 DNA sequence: TGCGCCAGCAGCTTGGCTGGACTAGCGGGGGGAAACACAGATACGCAGTATTTT.

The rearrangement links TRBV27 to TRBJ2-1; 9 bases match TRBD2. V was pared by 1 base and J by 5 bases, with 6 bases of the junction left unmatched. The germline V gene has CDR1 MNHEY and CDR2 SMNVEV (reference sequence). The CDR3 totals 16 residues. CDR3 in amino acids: CASSLFSLAGNNEQFF. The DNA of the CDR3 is TGTGCCAGCAGTTTATTTTCCCTAGCGGGGAACAATGAGCAGTTCTTC.

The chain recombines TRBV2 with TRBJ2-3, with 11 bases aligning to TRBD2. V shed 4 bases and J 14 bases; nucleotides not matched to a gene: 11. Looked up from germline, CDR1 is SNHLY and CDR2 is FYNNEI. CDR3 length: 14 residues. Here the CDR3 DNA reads TGTGCCAGCAGTGTGACTAGCGGGGCGGGGGTTCCGTATTTT. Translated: CASSVTSGAGVPYF. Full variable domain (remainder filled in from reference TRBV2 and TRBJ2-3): EPEVTQTPSHQVTQMGQEVILRCVPISNHLYFYWYRQILGQKVEFLVSFYNNEISEKSEIFDDQFSVERPDGSNFTLKIRSTKLEDSAMYFCASSVTSGAGVPYFGPGTRLTVL.

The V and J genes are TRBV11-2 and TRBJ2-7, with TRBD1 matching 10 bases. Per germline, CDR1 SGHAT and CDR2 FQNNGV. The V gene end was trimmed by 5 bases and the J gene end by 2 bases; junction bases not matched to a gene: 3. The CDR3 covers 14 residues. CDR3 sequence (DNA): TGTGCCAGCAGCATCGGACAGGGGGCCTACGAGCAGTACTTC. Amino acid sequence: CASSIGQGAYEQYF. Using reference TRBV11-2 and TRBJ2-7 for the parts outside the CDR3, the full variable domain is EAGVAQSPRYKIIEKRQSVAFWCNPISGHATLYWYQQILGQGPKLLIQFQNNGVVDDSQLPKDRFSAERLKGVDSTLKIQPAKLEDSAVYLCASSIGQGAYEQYFGPGTRLTVT.

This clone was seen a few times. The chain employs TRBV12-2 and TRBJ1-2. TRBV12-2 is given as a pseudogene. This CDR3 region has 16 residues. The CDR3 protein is CASRPVAPRWNYGYTF. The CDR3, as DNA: TGTGCAAGTCGCCCAGTAGCGCCCCGGTGGAACTATGGCTACACCTTC.

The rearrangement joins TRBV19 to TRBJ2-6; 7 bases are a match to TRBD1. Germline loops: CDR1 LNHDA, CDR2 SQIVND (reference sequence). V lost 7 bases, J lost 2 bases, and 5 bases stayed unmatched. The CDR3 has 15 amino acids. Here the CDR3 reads CASTSGGAGANVLTF. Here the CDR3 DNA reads TGTGCCAGTACTTCAGGGGGAGCTGGGGCCAACGTCCTGACTTTC.

Here the CDR3 DNA reads TGTGCCAGCAGTTTATCGAGGGGGCGGGGGGGATACGAGCAGTACTTC. This encodes CASSLSRGRGGYEQYF. The chain links TRBV27 to TRBJ2-7; 9 nucleotides match TRBD2. V trimming: 0 bases; J trimming: 4 bases; junction bases outside the gene matches: 7. CDR1 is MNHEY, CDR2 SMNVEV, per germline (reference sequence). The CDR3 has 16 amino acids.

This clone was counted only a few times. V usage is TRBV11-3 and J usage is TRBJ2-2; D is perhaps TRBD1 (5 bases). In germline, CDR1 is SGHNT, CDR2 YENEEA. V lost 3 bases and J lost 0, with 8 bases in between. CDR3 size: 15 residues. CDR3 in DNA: TGTGCCAGCAGCTTGGCAGGGTCGAACACCGGGGAGCTGTTTTTT. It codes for CASSLAGSNTGELFF.

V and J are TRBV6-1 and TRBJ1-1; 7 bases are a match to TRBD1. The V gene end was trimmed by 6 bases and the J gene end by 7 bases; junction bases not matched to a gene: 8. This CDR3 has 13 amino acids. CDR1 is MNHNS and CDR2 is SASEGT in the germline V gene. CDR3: CASRPSGQVEAFF. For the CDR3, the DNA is TGTGCCAGCAGACCCTCTGGACAGGTTGAAGCTTTCTTT.

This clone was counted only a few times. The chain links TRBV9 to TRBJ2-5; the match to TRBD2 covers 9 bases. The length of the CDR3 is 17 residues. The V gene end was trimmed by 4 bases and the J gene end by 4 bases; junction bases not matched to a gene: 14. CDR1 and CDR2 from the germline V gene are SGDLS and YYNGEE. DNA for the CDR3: TGTGCCAGCAGCCCCTGGTGGAGTAGCGGGAGAGGAGAGACCCAGTACTTC. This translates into CASSPWWSSGRGETQYF. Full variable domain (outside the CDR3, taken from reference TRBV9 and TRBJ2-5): DSGVTQTPKHLITATGQRVTLRCSPRSGDLSVYWYQQSLDQGLQFLIQYYNGEERAKGNILERFSAQQFPDLHSELNLSSLELGDSALYFCASSPWWSSGRGETQYFGPGTRLLVL.

CDR3 DNA sequence: TGTGCCAGCAGCTTCCTAGCGGGAGACAGCTACGAGCAGTACTTC. Translated, it gives CASSFLAGDSYEQYF. The chain is built from TRBV5-4 and TRBJ2-7; 10 bases match TRBD2. Trimming removed 2 bases from V and 3 bases from J; junction bases left unmatched: 5. The CDR3 has 15 residues. CDR1 and CDR2 from the germline V gene are SGHNT and YYREEE (reference sequence). Combining the CDR3 with reference TRBV5-4 and TRBJ2-7 gives the whole variable domain ETGVTQSPTHLIKTRGQQVTLRCSSQSGHNTVSWYQQALGQGPQFIFQYYREEENGRGNFPPRFSGLQFPNYSSELNVNALELDDSALYLCASSFLAGDSYEQYFGPGTRLTVT.

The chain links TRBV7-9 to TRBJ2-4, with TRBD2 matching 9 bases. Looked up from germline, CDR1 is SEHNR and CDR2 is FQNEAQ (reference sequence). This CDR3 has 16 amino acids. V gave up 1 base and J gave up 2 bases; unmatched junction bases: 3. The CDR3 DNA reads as TGTGCCAGCAGCTTAGGGCGGGGGGGAACCAAAAACATTCAGTACTTC. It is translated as CASSLGRGGTKNIQYF.

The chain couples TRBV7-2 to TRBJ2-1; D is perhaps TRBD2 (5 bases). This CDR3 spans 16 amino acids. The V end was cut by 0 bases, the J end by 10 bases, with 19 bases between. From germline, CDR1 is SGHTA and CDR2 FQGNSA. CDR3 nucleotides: TGTGCCAGCAGCTTAGCTGCCCTAGCCCCCCAACGAGAGCAGTTCTTC. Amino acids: CASSLAALAPQREQFF.

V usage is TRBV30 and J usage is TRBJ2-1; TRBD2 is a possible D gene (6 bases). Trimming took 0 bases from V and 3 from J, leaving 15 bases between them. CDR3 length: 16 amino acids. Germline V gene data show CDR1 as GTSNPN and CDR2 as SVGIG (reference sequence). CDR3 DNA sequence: TGTGCCTGGAGTGTAGAAGCGGAGGGATTCTACAATGAGCAGTTCTTC. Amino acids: CAWSVEAEGFYNEQFF. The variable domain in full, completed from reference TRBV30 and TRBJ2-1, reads SQTIHQWPATLVQPVGSPLSLECTVEGTSNPNLYWYRQAAGRGLQLLFYSVGIGQISSEVPQNLSASRPQDRQFILSSKKLLLSDSGFYLCAWSVEAEGFYNEQFFGPGTRLTVL.

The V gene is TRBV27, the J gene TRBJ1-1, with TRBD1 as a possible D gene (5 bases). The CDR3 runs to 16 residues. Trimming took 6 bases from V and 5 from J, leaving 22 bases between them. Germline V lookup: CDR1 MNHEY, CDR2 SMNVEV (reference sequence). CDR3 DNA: TGTGCCAGCAGACAGCGACCCGGGGGGATTGTTACTGAAGCTTTCTTT. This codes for CASRQRPGGIVTEAFF.

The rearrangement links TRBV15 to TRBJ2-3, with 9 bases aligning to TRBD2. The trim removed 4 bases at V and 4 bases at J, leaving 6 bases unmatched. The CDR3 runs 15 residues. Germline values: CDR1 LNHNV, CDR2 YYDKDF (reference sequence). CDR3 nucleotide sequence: TGTGCCACCAGCATACTCAGCGGGGGGCCAGATACGCAGTATTTT. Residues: CATSILSGGPDTQYF.

The CDR3 here is CSVSRAPMSYTF. The DNA of the CDR3 is TGCAGCGTTTCCAGGGCTCCTATGAGCTACACCTTC. The chain employs TRBV29-1 and TRBJ1-2; maybe TRBD1 (5 bases). The CDR3 spans 12 residues. Per germline, CDR1 SQVTM and CDR2 ANQGSEA. Trimming shortened V by 5 bases and J by 9 bases, and 16 bases separated the two germline ends.

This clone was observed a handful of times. The CDR3 DNA sequence: TGTGCCAGCAGCCAAGATCCCCCGTACGGGACTCACACCGGGGAGCTGTTTTTT. Protein product: CASSQDPPYGTHTGELFF. The J gene is TRBJ2-2, the V gene TRBV14; D perhaps matches TRBD2 (6 bases). Trimming pared 0 bases from V and 3 bases from J, leaving 17 bases between. CDR3 size: 18 residues. Germline CDR1 and CDR2: SGHDN and FVKESK.

CDR3 loop: CASSPKQGPDHSPLHF. In nucleotides, the CDR3 is TGTGCCAGTAGCCCTAAACAGGGACCAGACCATTCACCCCTCCACTTT. The chain is built from TRBV19 and TRBJ1-6; possible D gene TRBD1, 6 bases. Trimming pared 6 bases from V and 8 bases from J, leaving 20 bases between. Germline CDR1 reads LNHDA; CDR2 reads SQIVND (reference sequence). This CDR3 contains 16 residues.

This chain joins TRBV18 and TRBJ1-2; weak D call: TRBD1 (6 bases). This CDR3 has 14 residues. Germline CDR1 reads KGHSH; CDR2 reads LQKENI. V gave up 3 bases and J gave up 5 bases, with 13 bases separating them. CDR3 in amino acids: CASSPQGQPYGYTF. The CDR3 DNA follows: TGTGCCAGCTCACCTCAAGGACAGCCTTATGGCTACACCTTC.

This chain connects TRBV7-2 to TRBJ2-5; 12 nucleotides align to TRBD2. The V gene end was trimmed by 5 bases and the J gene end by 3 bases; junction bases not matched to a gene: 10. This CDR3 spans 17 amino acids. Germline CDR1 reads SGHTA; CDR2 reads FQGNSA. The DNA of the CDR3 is TGTGCCAGCAGCAAACCCCTAGCGGGGGGGATTAAAGAGACCCAGTACTTC. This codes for CASSKPLAGGIKETQYF.

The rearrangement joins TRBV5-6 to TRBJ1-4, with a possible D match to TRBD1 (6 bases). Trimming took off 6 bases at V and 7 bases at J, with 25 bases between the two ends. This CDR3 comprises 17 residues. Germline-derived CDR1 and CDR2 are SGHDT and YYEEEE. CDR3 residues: CASTPYGTGGEGEKLFF. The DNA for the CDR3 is TGTGCCAGCACCCCATACGGTACGGGGGGCGAAGGTGAAAAACTGTTTTTT. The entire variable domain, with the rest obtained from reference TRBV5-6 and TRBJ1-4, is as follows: DAGVTQSPTHLIKTRGQQVTLRCSPKSGHDTVSWYQQALGQGPQFIFQYYEEEERQRGNFPDRFSGHQFPNYSSELNVNALLLGDSALYLCASTPYGTGGEGEKLFFGSGTQLSVL.

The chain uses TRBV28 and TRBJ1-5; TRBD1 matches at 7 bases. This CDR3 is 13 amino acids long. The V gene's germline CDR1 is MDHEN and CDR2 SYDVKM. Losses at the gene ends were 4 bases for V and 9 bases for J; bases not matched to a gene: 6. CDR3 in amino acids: CASSSQGLRPQHF. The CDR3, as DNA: TGTGCCAGCAGTTCACAGGGGCTTAGGCCCCAGCATTTT.